A single sample is the source of the 18 T cell receptor beta chains below, sequenced in a study of B cell selection in AIRE deficiency. Generated by immunoSEQ multiplex PCR, the TCRdb table keeps only in-frame clones and is missing some. The data contain roughly 25,000 clones, 95% to 97% of them seen just once; the ten biggest clones take up roughly 0.2%. CD4+CD127+ cells were sorted as the conventional CD4 T cells. The sequencing sample was made of conventional CD4+ T cells sorted from PBMCs. The receptor source for this set is a human donor with AIRE deficiency.

The rearrangement joins TRBV29-1 to TRBJ1-2; 8 nucleotides align to TRBD1. Per the germline V gene, CDR1 is SQVTM and CDR2 is ANQGSEA. Losses at the gene ends were 3 bases for V and 7 bases for J; bases not matched to a gene: 10. CDR3 length: 14 amino acids. CDR3 DNA: TGCAGCGTTGACCTTGGCCAGGGGGCCGTTGGCTACACCTTC. The encoded protein is CSVDLGQGAVGYTF.

The gene calls are TRBV5-1 and TRBJ2-2, with 9 bases aligning to TRBD1. Unmatched junction bases numbered 6, after V lost 1 base and J lost 8 bases. The CDR3 runs to 15 residues. Germline V gene sequence: CDR1 SGHRS, CDR2 YFSETQ. CDR3 sequence: CASSLRGQGSGELFF. The CDR3, as DNA: TGCGCCAGCAGCTTGAGGGGACAGGGTTCAGGGGAGCTGTTTTTT.

This sequence joins TRBV19 and TRBJ1-1, with 11 positions matching TRBD1. This CDR3 spans 18 amino acids. Germline values: CDR1 LNHDA, CDR2 SQIVND (reference sequence). V was pared by 3 bases and J by 1 base, with 10 bases of the junction left unmatched. Here the CDR3 reads CASSIPPGQGAPNTEAFF. CDR3 in DNA: TGTGCCAGTAGTATTCCCCCTGGACAGGGGGCTCCGAACACTGAAGCTTTCTTT.

The chain combines TRBV7-6 with TRBJ2-3; 14 bases fit TRBD2. Germline lookup yields CDR1 SGHVS and CDR2 FNYEAQ. This CDR3 is 15 amino acids long. V shed 5 bases and J 6 bases; nucleotides not matched to a gene: 4. Here the CDR3 DNA reads TGTGCCAGCAGCCGCAGACTAGCGGGGGGGGATACGCAGTATTTT. Translated, it gives CASSRRLAGGDTQYF.

CDR3 bases: TGTGCCAGTGACAGGGAGAGTGAAAAACTGTTTTTT. Translation gives CASDRESEKLFF. The V and J genes are TRBV2 and TRBJ1-4; the match to TRBD1 covers 7 bases. V lost 9 bases, J lost 7 bases, and 5 bases stayed unmatched. Germline CDR1 SNHLY, CDR2 FYNNEI. This CDR3 is built from 12 residues. The full variable domain, rest sourced from reference TRBV2 and TRBJ1-4, is EPEVTQTPSHQVTQMGQEVILRCVPISNHLYFYWYRQILGQKVEFLVSFYNNEISEKSEIFDDQFSVERPDGSNFTLKIRSTKLEDSAMYFCASDRESEKLFFGSGTQLSVL.

The chain employs TRBV7-5 and TRBJ1-3; no check of the table's D call, TRBD1, against the DNA was made. TRBV7-5 is a pseudogene. There are 20 residues in the CDR3. In DNA, the CDR3 is TGTGCCAGAAGCTTAGTTCCAGGACAGGGGGAGAAGGCAAAAGGAAACACCATATATTTT. The encoded protein is CARSLVPGQGEKAKGNTIYF.

This clone was detected only once. V gene TRBV28 combines with J gene TRBJ2-2, with D maybe TRBD2 (5 bases). V was pared by 2 bases and J by 3 bases, with 13 bases between. Germline V lookup: CDR1 MDHEN, CDR2 SYDVKM. The CDR3 has 16 residues. Here the CDR3 reads CASSLGLGLHTGELFF. In DNA, the CDR3 is TGTGCCAGCAGTTTAGGGCTCGGACTCCACACCGGGGAGCTGTTTTTT.

The gene calls are TRBV19 and TRBJ1-2; tentative D call: TRBD1 (5 bases). The germline V gene has CDR1 LNHDA and CDR2 SQIVND (reference sequence). Trimming took 2 bases from V and 7 from J, leaving 8 bases between them. This CDR3 is built from 12 residues. CDR3 coding DNA: TGTGCCAGTAGTATAAGGGGAGGTGGCTACACCTTC. Residues: CASSIRGGGYTF.

The chain carries TRBV29-1 and TRBJ2-3, with D perhaps being TRBD1 or TRBD2 (6 bases each). V dropped 4 bases and J dropped 4 bases, with 9 bases sitting between them. CDR1 and CDR2 from the germline V gene are SQVTM and ANQGSEA. The CDR3 spans 12 residues. The CDR3 DNA follows: TGCAGCGTTGCGGAGGGGGCAGATACGCAGTATTTT. Its translation: CSVAEGADTQYF.

The chain is built from TRBV28 and TRBJ1-2; D gene ambiguous. The CDR3 is 13 amino acids. V was clipped by 3 bases and J by 0 bases, with 5 bases between them. CDR1 is MDHEN and CDR2 is SYDVKM in the germline V gene. The CDR3 DNA follows: TGTGCCAGCAGTTTCTTAGCTAACTATGGCTACACCTTC. Its protein is CASSFLANYGYTF.

The chain is built from TRBV6-5 and TRBJ2-3; D is possibly TRBD1 (5 bases). CDR3 length: 14 amino acids. V was clipped by 6 bases and J by 5 bases, with 15 bases between them. CDR1 is MNHEY, CDR2 SVGAGI, per germline. The CDR3 spells CASSLGLLQDTQYF. In DNA, the CDR3 is TGTGCCAGCAGCTTGGGGCTACTGCAAGATACGCAGTATTTT.

J is TRBJ2-1 and V is TRBV5-4, with TRBD2 identical over 9 bases. Per the germline V gene, CDR1 is SGHNT and CDR2 is YYREEE (reference sequence). V gave up 6 bases and J gave up 1 base; unmatched junction bases: 20. The CDR3 is 20 residues long. CDR3 DNA sequence: TGTGCCAGCACCCCAGGCGCGGGACTAGCCAACTTCGGATCCTACAATGAGCAGTTCTTC. The encoded protein is CASTPGAGLANFGSYNEQFF.

The V and J genes are TRBV5-5 and TRBJ2-5; the match to TRBD1 covers 12 bases. Losses at the gene ends were 3 bases for V and 4 bases for J; bases not matched to a gene: 4. Germline V gene data show CDR1 as SGHKS and CDR2 as YYEKEE (reference sequence). This CDR3 spans 15 amino acids. Here the CDR3 reads CASSSGTGGLETQYF. CDR3 coding DNA: TGTGCCAGCAGCTCCGGGACAGGGGGCTTAGAGACCCAGTACTTC.

The chain recombines TRBV5-1 with TRBJ2-7; 8 bases are shared with TRBD1. After removal of 0 bases from V and 6 bases from J, the junction contained 5 bases not matched to a gene. CDR1 is SGHRS, CDR2 YFSETQ, per germline. This CDR3 contains 14 residues. CDR3 loop: CASSLVGQEREQYF. The CDR3 bases are TGCGCCAGCAGCTTGGTGGGACAGGAACGCGAGCAGTACTTC. The whole variable domain, remainder taken from reference TRBV5-1 and TRBJ2-7, is KAGVTQTPRYLIKTRGQQVTLSCSPISGHRSVSWYQQTPGQGLQFLFEYFSETQRNKGNFPGRFSGRQFSNSRSEMNVSTLELGDSALYLCASSLVGQEREQYFGPGTRLTVT.

The rearrangement links TRBV7-2 to TRBJ2-5; possibly TRBD2 for D (7 bases). Per germline, CDR1 SGHTA and CDR2 FQGNSA. V dropped 1 base and J dropped 5 bases, with 26 bases sitting between them. The CDR3 is 19 residues long. Here the CDR3 DNA reads TGTGCCAGCAGCTTAGGCCCTGACAGGTATCGGGGGCGGGGGGAGACCCAGTACTTC. Translation: CASSLGPDRYRGRGETQYF.

The chain couples TRBV6-6 to TRBJ2-2, with 7 bases identical to TRBD1. Germline lookup yields CDR1 MNHNY and CDR2 SVGAGI (reference sequence). The CDR3 is 15 amino acids. J was trimmed by 7 bases and V by 5 bases; bases with no gene match: 10. The CDR3 sequence is CASSLVTGLIGELFF. The CDR3 DNA follows: TGTGCCAGCAGTCTAGTGACAGGGTTAATCGGGGAGCTGTTTTTT.

The gene calls are TRBV7-9 and TRBJ2-5; TRBD1 might be the D (5 bases). Per the germline V gene, CDR1 is SEHNR and CDR2 is FQNEAQ (reference sequence). V was cut by 4 bases and J by 2 bases, with 17 bases left in between. CDR3 length: 16 amino acids. In DNA, the CDR3 is TGTGCCAGCAGCTCGTGGGGCGGAAGAAAACAAGAGACCCAGTACTTC. This codes for CASSSWGGRKQETQYF.

The chain joins TRBV7-2 to TRBJ1-4; 8 nucleotides match TRBD1. With V trimmed by 5 bases and J by 3 bases, 2 bases remained unmatched. The germline CDR1 and CDR2 sequences are SGHTA and FQGNSA. The CDR3 is made up of 14 amino acids. CDR3 amino acids: CASSKTGANEKLFF. CDR3 coding DNA: TGTGCCAGCAGCAAGACAGGGGCTAATGAAAAACTGTTTTTT.